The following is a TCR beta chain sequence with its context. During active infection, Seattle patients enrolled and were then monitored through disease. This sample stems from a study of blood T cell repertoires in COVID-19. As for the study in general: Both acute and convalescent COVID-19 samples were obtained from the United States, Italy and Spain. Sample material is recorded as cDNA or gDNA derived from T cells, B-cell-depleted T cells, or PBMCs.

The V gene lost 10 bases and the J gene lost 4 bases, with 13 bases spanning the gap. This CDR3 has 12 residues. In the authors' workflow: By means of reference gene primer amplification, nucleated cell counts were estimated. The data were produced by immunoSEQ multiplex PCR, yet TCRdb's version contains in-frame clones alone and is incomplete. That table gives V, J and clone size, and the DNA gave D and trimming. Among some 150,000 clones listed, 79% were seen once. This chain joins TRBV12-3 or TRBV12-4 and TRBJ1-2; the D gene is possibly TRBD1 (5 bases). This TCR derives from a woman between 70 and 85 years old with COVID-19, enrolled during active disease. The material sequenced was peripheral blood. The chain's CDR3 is CATISRGYGYTF. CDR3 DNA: TGTGCCACCATTTCTAGGGGCTATGGCTACACCTTC.